This T cell receptor beta chain originates from a study of blood T cell repertoires in COVID-19. At the level of the study: The study drew acute and convalescent COVID-19 samples from the United States, Italy and Spain. Nucleic acid was either cDNA or gDNA, and it came from T cells, B-cell-depleted T cells, or PBMCs.

Here immunoSEQ multiplex PCR was the method, and the copy in TCRdb shows in-frame clones only, minus some. Among fewer than 250,000 clones, roughly 89% were seen once, and the ten largest hold 6.8%. After removal of 8 bases from V and 10 bases from J, the junction contained 6 bases not matched to a gene. Germline V lookup: CDR1 LGHDT, CDR2 YNNKEL (reference sequence). The CDR3 loop spans 12 amino acids. The sequenced sample was PBMCs or T cells enriched from blood (not recorded which). The clonotype originates from a woman aged 40 to 50 who had recovered from COVID-19. The gene calls are TRBV3-1 (or the pseudogene TRBV3-2) and TRBJ2-1; 9 bases fit TRBD2. The CDR3 protein is CASRPSGKEQFF. CDR3 DNA: TGTGCCAGCCGGCCTAGCGGGAAAGAGCAGTTCTTC.